This passage covers 8 T cell receptor beta chains from one sample sequenced in a study of T cells in Graves' hyperthyroidism and ophthalmopathy (dated by TCRdb to about 2019). Preparation of the library involved multiplex PCR. Sequencing relied on an Illumina HiSeq 2000. TCR beta CDR3 regions were amplified from RNA transcripts. The TCR CDR3 was subjected to a first round of RT-PCR using the HTBI primer set and the Qiagen OneStep RT-PCR kit. Using fastp at Q25 and MiXCR, TCRdb reprocessed the public reads and kept productive beta chains. Identical CDR3 protein sequences are pooled into one entry, listed with their most common genes and DNA. For this sample the table gives 550,000 to 800,000 distinct CDR3 sequences, of which 15% to 20% were detected only once. The ten largest clones take up 15% to 19% of the sample. The specimen sequenced was blood. Every receptor here comes from a man aged 50-59 years with Graves' hyperthyroidism.

This clonotype was observed many times. The chain couples TRBV19 to TRBJ1-1; D gene uncertain. The CDR3 covers 13 residues. Germline-derived CDR1 and CDR2 are LNHDA and SQIVND (reference sequence). Deletions cut 1 base from V and 6 bases from J, with 9 bases between. CDR3 nucleotides: TGTGCCAGTAGTATAGCGGAGGGCGCTGAAGCTTTCTTT. Amino acid sequence: CASSIAEGAEAFF.

This clonotype was detected a few times. The chain has TRBV6-2 or TRBV6-3 and TRBJ2-1; 8 bases fit TRBD2. Germline V gives CDR1 MNHEY, CDR2 SVGEGT. This CDR3 is 18 amino acids long. The ends lost 0 bases at V and 5 bases at J; junction bases unmatched: 12. CDR3 protein: CASSYSIGSGNSDNEQFF. CDR3 coding DNA: TGTGCCAGCAGTTACTCGATCGGTAGCGGGAATAGCGACAATGAGCAGTTCTTC.

This clonotype was seen only a few times. The chain links TRBV28 to TRBJ2-1; D unresolved. V was clipped by 7 bases and J by 6 bases, with 16 bases between them. The germline V gene encodes CDR1 MDHEN and CDR2 SYDVKM. The CDR3 is 14 amino acids. DNA of the CDR3: TGTGCCAGCAAGGGCCTGACCGCTCCCAATGAGCAGTTCTTC. This gives the protein CASKGLTAPNEQFF. Filled out from reference TRBV28 and TRBJ2-1, the complete variable domain reads DVKVTQSSRYLVKRTGEKVFLECVQDMDHENMFWYRQDPGLGLRLIYFSYDVKMKEKGDIPEGYSVSREKKERFSLILESASTNQTSMYLCASKGLTAPNEQFFGPGTRLTVL.

As regards this clonotype: A much larger clone differs from this one at a single base, so this may be a read error. V usage is TRBV5-1 and J usage is TRBJ2-1, with 10 bases fitting TRBD2. Losses at the gene ends were 8 bases for V and 6 bases for J; bases not matched to a gene: 20. The CDR3 consists of 18 residues. Germline V lookup: CDR1 SGHRS, CDR2 YFSETQ. The CDR3 bases are TGCGCCAGGAGCCGACGGGGGCAGCTAGCGGGAGTCCCCAATGAGCAGTTCTTC. Translation: CARSRRGQLAGVPNEQFF.

Only a few counts were recorded for this clonotype. V and J are TRBV12-5 and TRBJ1-2; no clear D gene. Germline loops: CDR1 LGHNT, CDR2 FRNRAP. V lost 7 bases and J lost 5, with 11 bases in between. The length of the CDR3 is 12 residues. The CDR3 DNA reads as TGTGCTAGTGCCGGATCGTCATATGGCTACACCTTC. Its protein product is CASAGSSYGYTF. The variable domain in full, completed from reference TRBV12-5 and TRBJ1-2, reads DARVTQTPRHKVTEMGQEVTMRCQPILGHNTVFWYRQTMMQGLELLAYFRNRAPLDDSGMPKDRFSAEMPDATLATLKIQPSEPRDSAVYFCASAGSSYGYTFGSGTRLTVV.

The J gene is TRBJ2-1, the V gene TRBV20-1; D might be TRBD2 (6 bases). Germline-derived CDR1 and CDR2 are DFQATT and SNEGSKA (reference sequence). V lost 1 base and J 3 bases, leaving 19 bases between the germline ends. This CDR3 has 17 amino acids. The DNA for the CDR3 is TGCAGTGCTAGAGCCCCACTGTGGGAGGCTCTCTACAATGAGCAGTTCTTC. Protein: CSARAPLWEALYNEQFF.

This clonotype was seen a handful of times. The chain combines TRBV5-1 with TRBJ2-1; D uncertain. V was pared by 0 bases and J by 0 bases, with 10 bases between. Germline CDR1 is SGHRS and CDR2 is YFSETQ. The CDR3 spans 16 residues. The CDR3 coding sequence is TGCGCCAGCAGCTTGGTTCTCCGAAGCTCCTACAATGAGCAGTTCTTC. Translating it yields CASSLVLRSSYNEQFF.

This clonotype was counted at least ten times. CDR3 DNA sequence: TGTGCCAGCAGTCGGGACAGCGAATATGGCTACACCTTC. It specifies CASSRDSEYGYTF. The chain combines TRBV12-3 or TRBV12-4 with TRBJ1-2; 7 bases map to TRBD1. The CDR3 consists of 13 residues. The V gene end was trimmed by 5 bases and the J gene end by 5 bases; junction bases not matched to a gene: 5.